This TCR beta chain derives from a study of cytomegalovirus exposure and HLA in healthy donors. As for this clone: The target antigen is unknown.

In the PCR, 60 Vbeta and 13 Jbeta primers were used. Assay: immunoSEQ multiplex PCR; the TCRdb copy retains only in-frame clones and omits some. The sample has 150,000 to 200,000 clones; approximately 80% are singletons. Overall study results and limits: Later analysis showed TCR association rates varying by HLA locus, highest for DRB1 and lowest for HLA-C.

Germline CDR1 SGHRS, CDR2 YFSETQ. The CDR3 has 18 residues. V gave up 2 bases and J gave up 0 bases; unmatched junction bases: 9. The specimen sequenced was PBMCs. V gene TRBV5-1 combines with J gene TRBJ2-1, with TRBD2 identical over 9 bases. The receptor was isolated from a female donor in good health and CMV-seronegative. This chain's CDR3 is CASSLLTSGSSSYNEQFF. DNA for the CDR3: TGCGCCAGCAGCTTATTGACTAGCGGTAGTAGCTCCTACAATGAGCAGTTCTTC.